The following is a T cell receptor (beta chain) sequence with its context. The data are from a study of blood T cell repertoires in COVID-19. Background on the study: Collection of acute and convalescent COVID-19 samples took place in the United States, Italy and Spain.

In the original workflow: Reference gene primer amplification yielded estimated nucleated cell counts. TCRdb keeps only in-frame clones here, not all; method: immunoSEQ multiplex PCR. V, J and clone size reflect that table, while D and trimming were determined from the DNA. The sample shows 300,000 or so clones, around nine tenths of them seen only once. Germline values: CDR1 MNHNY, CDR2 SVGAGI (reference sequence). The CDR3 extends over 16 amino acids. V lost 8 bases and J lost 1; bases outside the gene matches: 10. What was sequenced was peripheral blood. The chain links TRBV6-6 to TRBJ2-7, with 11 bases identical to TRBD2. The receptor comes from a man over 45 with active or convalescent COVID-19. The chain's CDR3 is CASSLGGTSGSYEQYF. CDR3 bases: TGTGCCAGCTCCTTGGGGGGGACTAGCGGTTCCTACGAGCAGTACTTC.